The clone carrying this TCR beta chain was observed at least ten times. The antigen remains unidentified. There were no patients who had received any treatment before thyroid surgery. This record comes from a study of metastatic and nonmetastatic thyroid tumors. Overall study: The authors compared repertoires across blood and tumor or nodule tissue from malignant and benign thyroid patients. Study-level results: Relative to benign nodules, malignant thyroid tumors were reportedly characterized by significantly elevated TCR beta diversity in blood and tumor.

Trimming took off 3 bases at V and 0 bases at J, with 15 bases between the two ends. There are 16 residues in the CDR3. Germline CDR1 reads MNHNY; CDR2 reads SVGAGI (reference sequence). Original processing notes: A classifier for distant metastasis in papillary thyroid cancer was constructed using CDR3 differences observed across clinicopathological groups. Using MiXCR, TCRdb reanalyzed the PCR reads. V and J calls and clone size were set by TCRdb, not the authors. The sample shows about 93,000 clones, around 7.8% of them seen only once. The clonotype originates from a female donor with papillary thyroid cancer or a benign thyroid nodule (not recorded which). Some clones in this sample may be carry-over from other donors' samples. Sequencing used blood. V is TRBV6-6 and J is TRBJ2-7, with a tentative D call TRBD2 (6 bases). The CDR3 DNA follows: TGTGCCAGCAGTTATTCCACGGGGGACTCCTCCTACGAGCAGTACTTC. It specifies CASSYSTGDSSYEQYF.